Below, 25 T cell receptor beta chains from the same sample are listed, as sequenced in a study of radiation and T cells in renal cell carcinoma. TCRdb's table, derived via immunoSEQ multiplex PCR, lists solely in-frame clones and lacks some. The sample consists of 160,000 or so clones, approximately 88% of them appearing once. The sample's time point: blood 2 weeks post-SBRT. Treatment noted: 15 Gy SBRT to primary tumor, nephrectomy 4 weeks later. The sequencing used blood, collected from a patient whose treatment included radiotherapy and nephrectomy. The receptors derive from a woman in her fifties or sixties with renal cell carcinoma.

The chain combines TRBV6-1 with TRBJ2-3; D may be TRBD1 (6 bases). Germline V gives CDR1 MNHNS, CDR2 SASEGT. This CDR3 has 15 residues. V was pared by 6 bases and J by 3 bases, with 16 bases between. The CDR3 spells CASRGPAGATDTQYF. The CDR3, as DNA: TGTGCCAGCAGAGGGCCAGCAGGGGCAACAGATACGCAGTATTTT.

The chain links TRBV19 to TRBJ1-1, with D unresolved. V shed 3 bases and J shed 1 base, with 12 bases lying between them. Germline CDR1 is LNHDA and CDR2 is SQIVND (reference sequence). There are 15 residues in the CDR3. The CDR3 DNA follows: TGTGCCAGTAGTATTGACCTCCGGGGGAACACTGAAGCTTTCTTT. It codes for CASSIDLRGNTEAFF.

The V call is TRBV15, the J call TRBJ1-6; the D gene is possibly TRBD1 (5 bases). With 0 bases removed from V and 0 bases from J, the gap between germline ends came to 15 bases. This CDR3 comprises 19 residues. The germline gives CDR1 LNHNV, CDR2 YYDKDF (reference sequence). The CDR3 DNA reads TGTGCCACCAGCAGAGATCTGGGAGGGACGGCCTCCTATAATTCACCCCTCCACTTT. Encoded protein: CATSRDLGGTASYNSPLHF.

The CDR3, as DNA: TGTGCCAGCAGCCTACAGGCCTCCGGCACTGAAGCTTTCTTT. As protein: CASSLQASGTEAFF. The chain employs TRBV7-3 and TRBJ1-1; maybe TRBD1 (5 bases). The ends were cut back, 5 bases at V and 4 bases at J, with 14 bases in the middle. This CDR3 has 14 residues. Looked up from germline, CDR1 is SGHTA and CDR2 is FQGTGA.

The chain has TRBV9 and TRBJ2-5; a weak D match, TRBD1 (5 bases). The CDR3 has 16 amino acids. Trimming shortened V by 0 bases and J by 2 bases, and 14 bases separated the two germline ends. CDR1 is SGDLS, CDR2 YYNGEE, per germline. The CDR3 loop reads CASSVGPGGAQETQYF. Written as DNA, the CDR3 is TGTGCCAGCAGCGTAGGGCCGGGTGGGGCACAAGAGACCCAGTACTTC.

This chain joins TRBV29-1 and TRBJ2-7; D perhaps matches TRBD1 (6 bases). V lost 5 bases and J 7 bases, leaving 21 bases between the germline ends. Germline V gene data show CDR1 as SQVTM and CDR2 as ANQGSEA. This CDR3 comprises 14 residues. CDR3 in DNA: TGCAGCGTTCTCCTCCCTACAGGGCGTAATGAGCAGTACTTC. Translation gives CSVLLPTGRNEQYF.

The chain has TRBV30 and TRBJ2-6; D unclear. CDR3 length equals 19 residues. Trimming cost V 1 base and J 0 bases, with 19 bases left between them. Germline assignment: CDR1 GTSNPN and CDR2 SVGIG (reference sequence). CDR3: CAWSGTGRLKFSGANVLTF. The CDR3, as DNA: TGTGCCTGGAGTGGAACCGGACGGCTGAAATTCTCTGGGGCCAACGTCCTGACTTTC.

The gene calls are TRBV6-6 and TRBJ2-7; D gene unclear. Deletions cut 2 bases from V and 0 bases from J, with 11 bases between. The CDR3 sequence is 15 residues long. The germline V gene has CDR1 MNHNY and CDR2 SVGAGI (reference sequence). DNA of the CDR3: TGTGCCAGCAGTTACGATTCGATTCTCTCCTACGAGCAGTACTTC. This encodes CASSYDSILSYEQYF.

The CDR3 nucleotides are TGCGCCAGCAGCTTGGGGCGGGGGACAACTAATGAAAAACTGTTTTTT. This encodes CASSLGRGTTNEKLFF. The V call is TRBV5-1, the J call TRBJ1-4; a possible D gene is TRBD1 (5 bases). Germline CDR1 is SGHRS and CDR2 is YFSETQ. With 0 bases removed from V and 0 bases from J, the gap between germline ends came to 9 bases. The CDR3 length is 16 residues.

The V call is TRBV7-9, the J call TRBJ2-3; the match to TRBD2 covers 9 bases. J lost 7 bases, V lost 7 bases, and 15 bases had no gene match. This CDR3 spans 16 amino acids. Looked up from germline, CDR1 is SEHNR and CDR2 is FQNEAQ (reference sequence). The CDR3 loop is CASTPGAAGGANTQYF. Here the CDR3 DNA reads TGTGCCAGCACCCCTGGGGCTGCGGGGGGGGCCAATACGCAGTATTTT. Using reference TRBV7-9 and TRBJ2-3 for the parts outside the CDR3, the full variable domain is DTGVSQNPRHKITKRGQNVTFRCDPISEHNRLYWYRQTLGQGPEFLTYFQNEAQLEKSRLLSDRFSAERPKGSFSTLEIQRTEQGDSAMYLCASTPGAAGGANTQYFGPGTRLTVL.

This clone was counted a single time. The chain has TRBV5-1 and TRBJ1-6; 9 bases line up with TRBD1. The J segment lost 8 bases and the V segment lost 0 bases, leaving 6 bases of the junction unmatched. This CDR3 is 16 amino acids long. Germline CDR1 SGHRS, CDR2 YFSETQ. The CDR3 region has the DNA TGCGCCAGCAGCTTGGCCGTGGGACAGGGTGATTCACCCCTCCACTTT. Protein: CASSLAVGQGDSPLHF.

The gene calls are TRBV7-2 and TRBJ2-3; D is unresolved. Trimming left V 1 base short and J 6 bases short, with 11 bases between. CDR1 and CDR2 from the germline V gene are SGHTA and FQGNSA. This CDR3 has 14 residues. The CDR3 region has the DNA TGTGCCAGCAGCTTAGGAGCCGGCCAGGATACGCAGTATTTT. As protein: CASSLGAGQDTQYF. The full variable domain, with the rest looked up from reference TRBV7-2 and TRBJ2-3, is GAGVSQSPSNKVTEKGKDVELRCDPISGHTALYWYRQSLGQGLEFLIYFQGNSAPDKSGLPSDRFSAERTGGSVSTLTIQRTQQEDSAVYLCASSLGAGQDTQYFGPGTRLTVL.

This chain connects TRBV2 to TRBJ2-7, with TRBD1 identical over 7 bases. Germline-derived CDR1 and CDR2 are SNHLY and FYNNEI. Trimming cost V 6 bases and J 4 bases; bases outside gene matches: 18. The CDR3 covers 17 residues. The chain's CDR3 is CASRPGTALLIRYEQYF. The CDR3 DNA reads TGTGCCAGCAGACCCGGGACAGCTCTTTTGATTCGATACGAGCAGTACTTC.

This clone has only one observation. The V gene is TRBV19, the J gene TRBJ1-1, with TRBD1 matching over 8 bases. Trimming took 6 bases from V and 7 from J; bases not matched to a gene: 10. This CDR3 has 14 amino acids. Germline V gene data show CDR1 as LNHDA and CDR2 as SQIVND (reference sequence). The CDR3 DNA is TGTGCCAGTAGCCTCGGACAGGGAAGCTTTGAAGCTTTCTTT. Translated: CASSLGQGSFEAFF.

V is TRBV18 and J is TRBJ2-2; perhaps TRBD2 as D (6 bases). Germline V gives CDR1 KGHSH, CDR2 LQKENI. Trimming left V 3 bases short and J 6 bases short, with 17 bases between. This CDR3 is 16 amino acids long. The CDR3 reads CASSPGRLEGAGELFF. The CDR3 DNA reads TGTGCCAGCTCACCTGGGAGACTAGAAGGGGCCGGGGAGCTGTTTTTT.

The chain employs TRBV7-9 and TRBJ1-1; D unresolved. This CDR3 is built from 13 residues. The V gene lost 6 bases and the J gene lost 0 bases, with 8 bases spanning the gap. CDR1 SEHNR and CDR2 FQNEAQ come from the germline V gene (reference sequence). DNA for the CDR3: TGTGCCAGCAGACCCTACTTGAACACTGAAGCTTTCTTT. Protein: CASRPYLNTEAFF.

This chain's CDR3 is CASSPNRQDSNQPQHF. The CDR3 DNA sequence: TGTGCCAGCTCGCCTAACAGACAGGATAGCAATCAGCCCCAGCATTTT. This rearrangement joins TRBV18 to TRBJ1-5, with D perhaps matching TRBD1 (6 bases). There are 16 residues in the CDR3. Trimming stripped 6 bases from V and 0 bases from J, with 15 bases between. Germline values: CDR1 KGHSH, CDR2 LQKENI.

The chain links TRBV2 to TRBJ1-5; D remains unclear. The CDR3 consists of 16 residues. Looked up from germline, CDR1 is SNHLY and CDR2 is FYNNEI. Trimming stripped 0 bases from V and 5 bases from J, with 14 bases between. The CDR3 coding sequence is TGTGCCAGCAGTGAAGCGCTTCTGGGCCCAGATCAGCCCCAGCATTTT. This sequence encodes CASSEALLGPDQPQHF.

The chain uses TRBV5-1 and TRBJ2-1, with 10 bases identical to TRBD2. CDR1 is SGHRS, CDR2 YFSETQ, per germline. The CDR3 sequence is 16 residues long. V was pared by 7 bases and J by 4 bases, with 11 bases of the junction left unmatched. The CDR3 DNA reads TGCGCCAGCCGCAGAGTCCTAGCGGGGGTGTACAATGAGCAGTTCTTC. Translated: CASRRVLAGVYNEQFF.

The rearrangement links TRBV5-1 to TRBJ2-5; tentatively, D is TRBD1 (6 bases). The germline gives CDR1 SGHRS, CDR2 YFSETQ. This CDR3 spans 16 amino acids. V lost 5 bases and J 2 bases, leaving 19 bases between the germline ends. In DNA, the CDR3 is TGCGCCAGCAGTTTTCGCCGGGACATATTGCAAGAGACCCAGTACTTC. It specifies CASSFRRDILQETQYF.

CDR3 residues: CAWSRQGFIYEQYF. In nucleotides, the CDR3 is TGTGCCTGGAGTCGACAGGGTTTCATCTACGAGCAGTACTTC. The rearrangement uses TRBV30 and TRBJ2-7, with 7 bases matching TRBD1. V lost 2 bases and J lost 3; bases outside the gene matches: 7. Germline V CDR1 and CDR2: GTSNPN, SVGIG (reference sequence). The CDR3 spans 14 residues.

The rearrangement uses TRBV6-6 and TRBJ2-2; TRBD1 matches 8 bases. V dropped 2 bases and J dropped 1; count of bases not matched to a gene: 3. Germline assignment: CDR1 MNHNY and CDR2 SVGAGI (reference sequence). The CDR3 has 16 residues. CDR3 in amino acids: CASSYAGTGNTGELFF. CDR3 DNA sequence: TGTGCCAGCAGTTACGCCGGGACAGGGAACACCGGGGAGCTGTTTTTT.

The CDR3 reads CASSFGGLTDTQYF. The CDR3 DNA reads as TGCGCCAGCAGCTTTGGGGGGCTCACAGATACGCAGTATTTT. This sequence joins TRBV5-1 and TRBJ2-3, with D possibly being TRBD1 or TRBD2 (6 bases each). CDR3 length: 14 amino acids. The V end was cut by 2 bases, the J end by 2 bases, with 9 bases between. Germline V gene lookup returns CDR1 SGHRS and CDR2 YFSETQ. The full variable domain, rest sourced from reference TRBV5-1 and TRBJ2-3, is KAGVTQTPRYLIKTRGQQVTLSCSPISGHRSVSWYQQTPGQGLQFLFEYFSETQRNKGNFPGRFSGRQFSNSRSEMNVSTLELGDSALYLCASSFGGLTDTQYFGPGTRLTVL.

This rearrangement joins TRBV19 to TRBJ2-2; D call uncertain. V shed 10 bases and J shed 0 bases, with 9 bases lying between them. Germline V gives CDR1 LNHDA, CDR2 SQIVND (reference sequence). The length of the CDR3 is 13 residues. CDR3 in amino acids: CATRRPNTGELFF. The CDR3 coding sequence is TGTGCCACGAGAAGACCGAACACCGGGGAGCTGTTTTTT.

The rearrangement joins TRBV14 to TRBJ1-1, with D uncertain. Trimming took 0 bases from V and 2 from J, leaving 10 bases between them. Per the germline V gene, CDR1 is SGHDN and CDR2 is FVKESK. The CDR3 has 15 amino acids. CDR3 in amino acids: CASSQDLVGNTEAFF. In DNA form, the CDR3 reads TGTGCCAGCAGCCAAGATCTGGTGGGTAACACTGAAGCTTTCTTT.